These 17 T cell receptor beta chains were sequenced from one sample in a study of OX40 agonist ivuxolimab in advanced cancers. Libraries were made using the immunoSEQ multiplex PCR assay. TCRdb re-hosts the immuneACCESS table, in-frame sequences only. Its copies lack some clones; in the studies checked, an unresolved V gene accounts for under half of them, and the cause for the rest is not known. This sample lists tens of thousands of clones; 80% to 90% were detected once. The ten most abundant clones make up about 6% of the sample. The input for sequencing was CD4+ or CD8+ T cells sorted from blood, taken in a trial of the OX40 agonist ivuxolimab. The receptors derive from an adult with an advanced solid tumor such as melanoma, head and neck, liver or kidney cancer.

The V call is TRBV4-1, the J call TRBJ2-1; D possibly corresponds to TRBD2 (5 bases). Trimming stripped 2 bases from V and 5 bases from J, with 16 bases between. CDR1 and CDR2 (germline): MGHRA, YSYEKL. This CDR3 has 16 amino acids. The DNA of the CDR3 is TGCGCCAGCAGCCAAATAGCGACCCATTATAACAATGAGCAGTTCTTC. It translates to CASSQIATHYNNEQFF.

The chain joins TRBV27 to TRBJ1-1; D might be TRBD1 (5 bases). Per germline, CDR1 MNHEY and CDR2 SMNVEV (reference sequence). Trimming took off 4 bases at V and 2 bases at J, with 11 bases between the two ends. This CDR3 is 14 amino acids long. The CDR3 DNA reads TGTGCCAGCAGTTCGGCAACAGGAAACACTGAAGCTTTCTTT. It yields the protein CASSSATGNTEAFF.

In nucleotides, the CDR3 is TGCGCCAGCAGCCAAGATAGGGACAGGTTATATTTT. It is translated as CASSQDRDRLYF. V gene TRBV4-3 combines with J gene TRBJ1-3; 8 bases map to TRBD1. The CDR3 consists of 12 residues. Germline loops: CDR1 LGHNA, CDR2 YSLEER. Trimming cost V 0 bases and J 14 bases; bases outside gene matches: 3.

This clone ranks as large. The chain links TRBV27 to TRBJ1-4; D gene uncertain. This CDR3 region has 17 residues. Germline values: CDR1 MNHEY, CDR2 SMNVEV (reference sequence). Trimming pared 0 bases from V and 6 bases from J, leaving 17 bases between. The CDR3 here is CASSLSFGSLPHEKLFF. Here the CDR3 DNA reads TGTGCCAGCAGTTTATCGTTCGGGAGCCTACCCCATGAAAAACTGTTTTTT.

The V and J genes are TRBV15 and TRBJ2-3; D remains unclear. V was clipped by 0 bases and J by 5 bases, with 9 bases between them. CDR3 size: 14 residues. The V gene's germline CDR1 is LNHNV and CDR2 YYDKDF (reference sequence). The CDR3 bases are TGTGCCACCAGCAGAGATAAAGAGGTAGATACGCAGTATTTT. Translating gives CATSRDKEVDTQYF.

About this clone: This sample also contains other DNA sequences that code for the same CDR3. The chain employs TRBV7-9 and TRBJ1-1, with TRBD1 matching 7 bases. V lost 4 bases, J lost 1 base, and 3 bases stayed unmatched. The CDR3 has 14 amino acids. The germline CDR1 and CDR2 sequences are SEHNR and FQNEAQ (reference sequence). CDR3 DNA: TGTGCCAGCAGCTCCCGGACAGGGAACACTGAAGCTTTCTTT. Translating gives CASSSRTGNTEAFF.

The rearrangement links TRBV27 to TRBJ1-6, with 7 bases identical to TRBD1. V shed 3 bases, J shed 4 bases, and the junction held 12 bases outside the gene matches. Germline V gene lookup returns CDR1 MNHEY and CDR2 SMNVEV (reference sequence). CDR3 length equals 18 residues. The CDR3: CASSFLDRREQYNSPLHF. In DNA, the CDR3 is TGTGCCAGCAGTTTTCTGGACAGGCGCGAACAATATAATTCACCCCTCCACTTT.

This chain joins TRBV19 and TRBJ1-5; 8 nucleotides line up with TRBD1. CDR3 length equals 15 residues. Germline trimming cut 7 bases from V and 1 base from J; bases unmatched to any gene: 6. The V gene's germline CDR1 is LNHDA and CDR2 SQIVND (reference sequence). The CDR3: CASIWTGSSNQPQHF. CDR3 coding DNA: TGTGCCAGTATTTGGACAGGGTCGAGCAATCAGCCCCAGCATTTT.

The chain employs TRBV4-1 and TRBJ1-5; no clear D gene. V was cut by 1 base and J by 0 bases, with 10 bases left in between. CDR1 and CDR2 from the germline V gene are MGHRA and YSYEKL. CDR3 length: 16 amino acids. CDR3 coding DNA: TGCGCCAGCAGCCAAGTACCTGGTAATAGCAATCAGCCCCAGCATTTT. This encodes CASSQVPGNSNQPQHF.

V gene TRBV6-6 combines with J gene TRBJ2-7; TRBD1 or TRBD2 may be the D gene (5 bases each). The CDR3 consists of 13 residues. Germline values: CDR1 MNHNY, CDR2 SVGAGI (reference sequence). V shed 2 bases and J shed 2 bases, with 7 bases lying between them. CDR3 in DNA: TGTGCCAGCAGTTACCGGGGCACCTACGAGCAGTACTTC. Protein sequence: CASSYRGTYEQYF.

The chain has TRBV10-3 and TRBJ1-5, with a possible D match to TRBD1 (6 bases). The CDR3 extends over 16 amino acids. Germline V CDR1 and CDR2: ENHRY, SYGVKD. Trimming removed 2 bases from V and 5 bases from J, with 16 bases in between. The CDR3 nucleotides are TGTGCCATCAGTGAGGGGGAAGGGGGGCGTCATCAGCCCCAGCATTTT. Protein sequence: CAISEGEGGRHQPQHF.

This clone was counted once. The chain combines TRBV4-2 with TRBJ2-7; D is ambiguous. The V gene's germline CDR1 is LGHNA and CDR2 YNFKEQ. The CDR3 consists of 13 residues. Trimming took off 0 bases at V and 2 bases at J, with 5 bases between the two ends. CDR3 sequence: CASSQEVTYEQYF. The CDR3 nucleotides read TGTGCCAGCAGCCAAGAAGTTACCTACGAGCAGTACTTC.

The chain has TRBV12-5 and TRBJ2-2; D perhaps matches TRBD1 (6 bases). Trimming took 3 bases from V and 0 from J, leaving 14 bases between them. The CDR3 has 17 residues. Per germline, CDR1 LGHNT and CDR2 FRNRAP. The CDR3 spells CASGFYLDRSNTGELFF. CDR3 coding DNA: TGTGCTAGTGGTTTTTATCTCGACAGGTCGAACACCGGGGAGCTGTTTTTT.

This chain uses TRBV11-1 with TRBJ2-1, with TRBD1 as a possible D gene (6 bases). Trimming cost V 5 bases and J 8 bases, with 22 bases left between them. Germline V lookup: CDR1 SGHAT, CDR2 FQDESV (reference sequence). The CDR3 contains 16 residues. CDR3 bases: TGTGCCAGCAGCCCTACTTACAGGGTTATAGGCGATGAGCAGTTCTTC. Amino acids: CASSPTYRVIGDEQFF.

The genes are TRBV30 and TRBJ2-1; no firm D call. The V end lost 0 bases, the J end lost 7 bases, and 7 bases lay between the germline ends. The germline V gene encodes CDR1 GTSNPN and CDR2 SVGIG (reference sequence). The CDR3 contains 12 residues. CDR3 in DNA: TGTGCCTGGAGTGTATACAGTAATGAGCAGTTCTTC. Protein sequence: CAWSVYSNEQFF.

This rearrangement joins TRBV9 to TRBJ2-7; D unclear. The CDR3 totals 14 residues. Germline V lookup: CDR1 SGDLS, CDR2 YYNGEE. The V end was cut by 3 bases, the J end by 2 bases, with 12 bases between. The CDR3 DNA is TGTGCCAGCAGCGCCCAAGACGGAGCCTACGAGCAGTACTTC. Translating gives CASSAQDGAYEQYF.

This clone appeared once. The V call is TRBV4-1, the J call TRBJ1-1; D call uncertain. The CDR3 loop spans 14 amino acids. V lost 4 bases and J 4 bases, leaving 13 bases between the germline ends. Germline CDR1 and CDR2: MGHRA and YSYEKL. CDR3 protein: CASSLNTGVTEAFF. CDR3 DNA: TGCGCCAGCAGCCTCAACACTGGTGTCACTGAAGCTTTCTTT.